Presented here are 9 T cell receptor beta chains from one specimen sequenced in a study of OX40 agonist ivuxolimab in advanced cancers. Assay used: immunoSEQ multiplex PCR; TCRdb lists only in-frame clones, some missing. The sample carries 43,000 or so clones, almost 90% recorded once. The specimen comprised CD4+ or CD8+ T cells sorted from blood, sampled in a trial of the OX40 agonist ivuxolimab. The receptors come from an adult with an advanced solid tumor such as melanoma, head and neck, liver or kidney cancer.

V gene TRBV29-1 combines with J gene TRBJ1-5, with TRBD1 matching over 9 bases. J lost 4 bases, V lost 6 bases, and 7 bases had no gene match. Germline CDR1 SQVTM, CDR2 ANQGSEA. This CDR3 has 14 residues. The CDR3 nucleotides read TGCAGCGTGGGGGGACAGGGCCGAAATCAGCCCCAGCATTTT. It encodes CSVGGQGRNQPQHF.

The chain employs TRBV10-3 and TRBJ2-3; D call uncertain. The CDR3 runs 13 residues. Germline V gene lookup returns CDR1 ENHRY and CDR2 SYGVKD. V lost 3 bases to trimming and J lost 2 bases, with 6 bases between them. Here the CDR3 DNA reads TGTGCCATCAGTGACGGGCACACAGATACGCAGTATTTT. Encoded protein: CAISDGHTDTQYF.

The chain has TRBV6-1 and TRBJ2-1; the D gene is possibly TRBD2 (5 bases). Germline-derived CDR1 and CDR2 are MNHNS and SASEGT. This CDR3 comprises 15 residues. Trimming cost V 6 bases and J 8 bases, with 20 bases left between them. The CDR3 bases are TGTGCCAGCAGAGCCCGCTTTCTCGGGGTCGATGAGCAGTTCTTC. Amino acids: CASRARFLGVDEQFF.

This chain connects TRBV10-3 to TRBJ1-2; a weak D match, TRBD1 (6 bases). This CDR3 region has 16 residues. The V and J ends lost 7 bases and 1 base respectively, with 19 bases between them. Looked up from germline, CDR1 is ENHRY and CDR2 is SYGVKD. The CDR3 DNA sequence: TGTGCCATCAAGAAAAACGGGACATTTTTTAACTATGGCTACACCTTC. Protein sequence: CAIKKNGTFFNYGYTF.

V usage is TRBV6-6 and J usage is TRBJ2-1; the D is unclear. V gave up 4 bases and J gave up 8 bases, with 9 bases separating them. Per the germline V gene, CDR1 is MNHNY and CDR2 is SVGAGI (reference sequence). The CDR3 contains 12 residues. The CDR3: CASSLYGHEQFF. CDR3 nucleotides: TGTGCCAGCAGTTTATATGGGCATGAGCAGTTCTTC.

The V gene is TRBV6-1, the J gene TRBJ1-5, with D maybe TRBD1 (5 bases). V shed 9 bases and J shed 3 bases, with 15 bases lying between them. This CDR3 spans 14 amino acids. CDR1 MNHNS and CDR2 SASEGT come from the germline V gene. The CDR3 reads CASIFWGDNQPQHF. CDR3 nucleotide sequence: TGTGCCAGTATATTTTGGGGGGACAATCAGCCCCAGCATTTT.

The gene calls are TRBV5-4 and TRBJ2-7; a weak D match, TRBD1 (5 bases). The CDR3 loop spans 15 amino acids. Germline lookup yields CDR1 SGHNT and CDR2 YYREEE (reference sequence). Trimming cost V 4 bases and J 6 bases, with 20 bases left between them. The CDR3 loop is CASSPQVTGDSEQYF. CDR3 coding DNA: TGTGCCAGCAGCCCACAAGTAACAGGCGACTCCGAGCAGTACTTC.

The J gene is TRBJ2-7, the V gene TRBV19, with TRBD1 matching over 8 bases. Germline values: CDR1 LNHDA, CDR2 SQIVND (reference sequence). CDR3 length: 14 residues. The J segment lost 6 bases and the V segment lost 6 bases, leaving 10 bases of the junction unmatched. The CDR3 sequence: CASRDRGAASEQYF. In DNA, the CDR3 is TGTGCCAGTAGAGACAGGGGCGCGGCGAGCGAGCAGTACTTC.

The CDR3 region has the DNA TGTGCCAGCAGCTTAACCGGACGTCTAAACTACGAGCAGTACTTC. This codes for CASSLTGRLNYEQYF. V gene TRBV7-2 combines with J gene TRBJ2-7; D is undetermined. Germline CDR1 reads SGHTA; CDR2 reads FQGNSA. This CDR3 comprises 15 residues. V lost 2 bases and J lost 3, with 14 bases in between.